This TCR beta chain was recovered during a study of Graves' ophthalmopathy and Graves' hyperthyroidism. The length of the CDR3 is 12 residues. Germline V gene sequence: CDR1 ENHRY, CDR2 SYGVKD. V was clipped by 6 bases and J by 6 bases; unmatched bases: 3. Transcripts of RNA were the source for amplifying TCR beta CDR3 regions. Second-round multiplex PCR came after a first-round RT-PCR that employed HTBI primers. TCRdb recomputed calls from the multiplex PCR reads with MiXCR, one row per CDR3 protein. In the table there are about 740,000 distinct CDR3 sequences, approximately 40% of which are singletons.

The receptor's source is an adult man with Graves' ophthalmopathy. V usage is TRBV10-3 and J usage is TRBJ2-3; 7 positions agree with TRBD1. The sequenced material came from peripheral blood. As DNA, the CDR3 is TGTGCCATCAGCGTACAGGGGGATACGCAGTATTTT. Its protein product is CAISVQGDTQYF.